One sample yielded the 26 T cell receptor beta chains listed below, sequenced in a study of cytomegalovirus exposure and HLA in healthy donors. Primers included in the PCR were 60 Vbeta and 13 Jbeta primers. Only in-frame clones appear in the TCRdb table, and some are missing; sequencing was by immunoSEQ multiplex PCR. This table holds about 180,000 clones, about 81% found once. Specimen: PBMCs. These receptor sequences come from a woman in her twenties or thirties in good health and CMV-seronegative.

This chain connects TRBV10-2 to TRBJ1-2; D gene unclear. Trimming took 3 bases from V and 4 from J, leaving 12 bases between them. This CDR3 region has 14 residues. The V gene's germline CDR1 is WSHSY and CDR2 SAAADI. CDR3 bases: TGCGCCAGCAGTGAAGGGAGTCCGGTCTATGGCTACACCTTC. Encoded protein: CASSEGSPVYGYTF.

V is TRBV4-3 and J is TRBJ2-1, with 8 positions matching TRBD2. The CDR3 spans 14 residues. In germline, CDR1 is LGHNA, CDR2 YSLEER. With 0 bases clipped from V and 12 bases from J, the junction kept 7 bases outside the gene matches. The CDR3 bases are TGCGCCAGCAGCCAAGATGCTCGCGGGGGGCGGCAGTTCTTC. Residues: CASSQDARGGRQFF.

The gene calls are TRBV5-1 and TRBJ2-5; 14 bases fit TRBD2. J gave up 1 base and V 3 bases, and 2 bases lay outside the gene matches. Germline V lookup: CDR1 SGHRS, CDR2 YFSETQ. CDR3 size: 16 residues. The CDR3 loop reads CASSSGLAGVQETQYF. CDR3 bases: TGCGCCAGCAGCTCGGGACTAGCGGGGGTCCAAGAGACCCAGTACTTC. Supplemented by reference TRBV5-1 and TRBJ2-5, the full variable domain reads KAGVTQTPRYLIKTRGQQVTLSCSPISGHRSVSWYQQTPGQGLQFLFEYFSETQRNKGNFPGRFSGRQFSNSRSEMNVSTLELGDSALYLCASSSGLAGVQETQYFGPGTRLLVL.

The chain links TRBV14 to TRBJ2-3; a possible D gene is TRBD2 (6 bases). The CDR3 covers 15 residues. Germline V gives CDR1 SGHDN, CDR2 FVKESK. Trimming removed 1 base from V and 8 bases from J, with 16 bases in between. This CDR3 reads CASSQGTFGRLTQYF. The CDR3 nucleotides read TGTGCCAGCAGCCAAGGCACTTTTGGGAGGCTTACGCAGTATTTT. Combining the CDR3 with reference TRBV14 and TRBJ2-3 gives the whole variable domain EAGVTQFPSHSVIEKGQTVTLRCDPISGHDNLYWYRRVMGKEIKFLLHFVKESKQDESGMPNNRFLAERTGGTYSTLKVQPAELEDSGVYFCASSQGTFGRLTQYFGPGTRLTVL.

V gene TRBV28 combines with J gene TRBJ2-1; the D is unclear. The CDR3 has 13 amino acids. Looked up from germline, CDR1 is MDHEN and CDR2 is SYDVKM. V lost 2 bases to trimming and J lost 7 bases, with 9 bases between them. In DNA form, the CDR3 reads TGTGCCAGCAGTTTACCCCCCCTGAATGAGCAGTTCTTC. This encodes CASSLPPLNEQFF.

The rearrangement joins TRBV27 to TRBJ2-7; 7 bases fit TRBD1. Losses at the gene ends were 0 bases for V and 3 bases for J; bases not matched to a gene: 2. Germline assignment: CDR1 MNHEY and CDR2 SMNVEV (reference sequence). This CDR3 has 14 residues. The CDR3 region is CASSLSYRGYEQYF. In nucleotides, the CDR3 is TGTGCCAGCAGTTTATCGTACAGGGGCTACGAGCAGTACTTC.

This chain joins TRBV27 and TRBJ1-4, with D possibly TRBD1 on 5 matching bases. Trimming removed 5 bases at V and 0 bases at J, with 10 bases between. This CDR3 has 15 residues. CDR1 MNHEY and CDR2 SMNVEV come from the germline V gene (reference sequence). This chain's CDR3 is CASSGGRATNEKLFF. In nucleotides, the CDR3 is TGTGCCAGCAGTGGGGGGAGGGCAACTAATGAAAAACTGTTTTTT.

The chain has TRBV9 and TRBJ2-1; 10 bases map to TRBD1. V dropped 3 bases and J dropped 7; count of bases not matched to a gene: 4. From germline, CDR1 is SGDLS and CDR2 YYNGEE. The CDR3 sequence is 14 residues long. The CDR3: CASSGGQGGNEQFF. The DNA of the CDR3 is TGTGCCAGCAGCGGCGGACAGGGGGGGAATGAGCAGTTCTTC.

This clone was picked up one time. The rearrangement uses TRBV7-3 and TRBJ2-7; 8 bases match TRBD1. The CDR3 consists of 14 residues. The V gene's germline CDR1 is SGHTA and CDR2 FQGTGA. Trimming removed 5 bases from V and 5 bases from J; junction bases left unmatched: 8. Here the CDR3 reads CASSRRGQRDEQYF. For the CDR3, the DNA is TGTGCCAGCAGCCGCAGGGGGCAACGTGACGAGCAGTACTTC.

The chain has TRBV9 and TRBJ2-7; tentative D call: TRBD1 (6 bases). The CDR3 has 15 residues. The V and J ends lost 0 bases and 4 bases respectively, with 14 bases between them. Germline CDR1 is SGDLS and CDR2 is YYNGEE. CDR3 amino acids: CASSVGLGDTYEQYF. CDR3 DNA sequence: TGTGCCAGCAGCGTAGGGCTGGGGGACACATACGAGCAGTACTTC.

This rearrangement joins TRBV6-5 to TRBJ1-1; D remains ambiguous. CDR3 length: 11 amino acids. Germline CDR1 and CDR2: MNHEY and SVGAGI. Trimming left V 6 bases short and J 5 bases short, with 7 bases between. CDR3 region: CASRGRTEAFF. The CDR3 DNA is TGTGCCAGCAGGGGGAGGACTGAAGCTTTCTTT.

In its sample, this clone was seen many times. The chain employs TRBV25-1 and TRBJ1-4, with TRBD1 identical over 10 bases. The CDR3 extends over 15 amino acids. Looked up from germline, CDR1 is MGHDK and CDR2 is SYGVNS. V was clipped by 5 bases and J by 6 bases; unmatched bases: 6. CDR3 sequence reads: CASSNRDRGYEKLFF. In DNA, the CDR3 is TGTGCCAGCAGTAACCGGGACAGGGGTTATGAAAAACTGTTTTTT.

This clone was seen a handful of times. The chain couples TRBV6-5 to TRBJ2-5; D perhaps matches TRBD1 (6 bases). V was clipped by 0 bases and J by 2 bases, with 13 bases between them. In germline, CDR1 is MNHEY, CDR2 SVGAGI. This CDR3 contains 16 residues. This CDR3 is CASSYSIRGAQETQYF. CDR3 bases: TGTGCCAGCAGTTACTCGATCAGGGGAGCACAAGAGACCCAGTACTTC.

This chain connects TRBV27 to TRBJ2-7; 10 bases are a match to TRBD2. The CDR3 length is 16 residues. J was trimmed by 4 bases and V by 4 bases; bases with no gene match: 10. CDR1 and CDR2 (germline): MNHEY, SMNVEV (reference sequence). The CDR3 loop is CASSSYSSGSRYEQYF. As DNA, the CDR3 is TGTGCCAGCAGTTCCTACTCTAGCGGGAGCCGTTACGAGCAGTACTTC.

The CDR3 DNA sequence: TGTGCCAGCAGCTTGGGCGGCCGCACAGATACGCAGTATTTT. Amino acid sequence: CASSLGGRTDTQYF. The chain employs TRBV5-4 and TRBJ2-3; D is undetermined. The CDR3 is 14 residues long. Germline CDR1 is SGHNT and CDR2 is YYREEE (reference sequence). Trimming took off 0 bases at V and 1 base at J, with 6 bases between the two ends.

This clone occurred a few times. V gene TRBV7-9 combines with J gene TRBJ2-7; TRBD1 aligns across 10 bases. CDR1 and CDR2 (germline): SEHNR, FQNEAQ (reference sequence). V was clipped by 5 bases and J by 1 base; unmatched bases: 8. The CDR3 sequence is 16 residues long. CDR3 sequence reads: CASSDRDRGESYEQYF. The DNA of the CDR3 is TGTGCCAGCAGCGACCGGGACAGGGGCGAGTCCTACGAGCAGTACTTC.

The rearrangement joins TRBV9 to TRBJ2-5, with D perhaps matching TRBD1 (7 bases). The CDR3 consists of 15 residues. The ends were cut back, 2 bases at V and 5 bases at J, with 16 bases in the middle. The germline V gene has CDR1 SGDLS and CDR2 YYNGEE. The CDR3: CASSVSGQRVETQYF. DNA of the CDR3: TGTGCCAGCAGCGTCTCGGGACAGCGGGTGGAGACCCAGTACTTC.

V is TRBV11-2 and J is TRBJ2-1; 16 nucleotides line up with TRBD2. The V gene end was trimmed by 5 bases and the J gene end by 10 bases; junction bases not matched to a gene: 5. Germline V gene data show CDR1 as SGHAT and CDR2 as FQNNGV. The CDR3 covers 15 residues. CDR3 loop: CASSVPGLAGGEQFF. For the CDR3, the DNA is TGTGCCAGCAGCGTCCCGGGACTAGCGGGAGGGGAGCAGTTCTTC.

In its sample, this clone was seen once. The chain uses TRBV29-1 and TRBJ1-1; D not resolved. The germline CDR1 and CDR2 sequences are SQVTM and ANQGSEA. The CDR3 covers 11 residues. DNA for the CDR3: TGCAGAGTTCCTGGGTCGGGTGAAGCTTTCTTT. Protein product: CRVPGSGEAFF.

The CDR3 region has the DNA TGTGCCAGCAACGGGGTCAACACTGAAGCTTTCTTT. Encoded protein: CASNGVNTEAFF. The J gene is TRBJ1-1, the V gene TRBV28; the D is unclear. Trimming removed 7 bases at V and 2 bases at J, with 8 bases between. Germline CDR1 is MDHEN and CDR2 is SYDVKM. CDR3 length: 12 residues.

The CDR3 loop reads CASSPQGVRTGELFF. In DNA form, the CDR3 reads TGTGCCAGCTCACCGCAGGGGGTTCGGACCGGGGAGCTGTTTTTT. This chain uses TRBV18 with TRBJ2-2; 7 nucleotides line up with TRBD1. Germline CDR1 reads KGHSH; CDR2 reads LQKENI. V shed 3 bases and J 5 bases; nucleotides not matched to a gene: 6. CDR3 length: 15 residues.

The chain carries TRBV28 and TRBJ2-7; 11 positions match TRBD2. The CDR3 runs 15 residues. The J segment lost 4 bases and the V segment lost 3 bases, leaving 5 bases of the junction unmatched. Germline lookup yields CDR1 MDHEN and CDR2 SYDVKM. CDR3 nucleotide sequence: TGTGCCAGCAGTTTCCAGACTAGCGGGGTTTACGAGCAGTACTTC. Protein sequence: CASSFQTSGVYEQYF.

This chain joins TRBV29-1 and TRBJ2-2, with D possibly being TRBD2 (5 bases). CDR1 is SQVTM and CDR2 is ANQGSEA in the germline V gene. V was trimmed by 6 bases and J by 7 bases, leaving 9 bases between them. The CDR3 length is 11 residues. The CDR3 DNA sequence: TGCAGCGTAGGACTCAGCGGGGAGCTGTTTTTT. Translating it yields CSVGLSGELFF.

The V and J genes are TRBV6-6 and TRBJ2-5, with unresolved D. Germline CDR1 is MNHNY and CDR2 is SVGAGI (reference sequence). The V and J ends lost 4 bases and 2 bases respectively, with 2 bases between them. CDR3 size: 11 residues. CDR3 bases: TGTGCCAGCAGTTTACAAGAGACCCAGTACTTC. Protein product: CASSLQETQYF.

This clone was seen a few times. This chain uses TRBV2 with TRBJ1-2, with D tentatively TRBD1 (6 bases). The V gene's germline CDR1 is SNHLY and CDR2 FYNNEI. This CDR3 is built from 13 residues. V shed 5 bases and J shed 2 bases, with 9 bases lying between them. As DNA, the CDR3 is TGTGCCAGCAGTCGGGACATCAACTATGGCTACACCTTC. This codes for CASSRDINYGYTF.

The chain carries TRBV9 and TRBJ1-5, with TRBD1 as a possible D gene (5 bases). Germline CDR1 SGDLS, CDR2 YYNGEE. The germline V and J ends were trimmed by 0 bases and 1 base, with 11 bases remaining between them. The CDR3 length is 16 residues. For the CDR3, the DNA is TGTGCCAGCAGCGTAGGCGGGGGAGACAGCAATCAGCCCCAGCATTTT. This gives the protein CASSVGGGDSNQPQHF.